Below, 23 T cell receptor beta chains from the same sample are listed, as sequenced in a study of T cells after yellow fever vaccination. TCRdb called the 5' RACE reads again in MiXCR, with one record for every CDR3 protein. The repertoire has around 320,000 distinct CDR3 sequences, about 10% of them found once; the top ten carry about 3.5%. Sequenced here: CD4+ T cells sorted from PBMCs, sampled 45 days after the yellow fever booster vaccination. All receptors come from a man aged 18 to 29 who received the YFV17D yellow fever vaccine.

This clonotype was seen more than once but under ten times. The chain links TRBV6-5 to TRBJ2-3; D ambiguous. The CDR3 has 15 residues. The germline V gene has CDR1 MNHEY and CDR2 SVGAGI. V lost 7 bases, J lost 3 bases, and 17 bases lay in between. In nucleotides, the CDR3 is TGTGCCAGCAACGAAATCGCGGCCGGGACAGATACGCAGTATTTT. Amino acid sequence: CASNEIAAGTDTQYF.

In this sample, this clonotype turned up many times. This chain joins TRBV5-1 and TRBJ2-2; D gene uncertain. From germline, CDR1 is SGHRS and CDR2 YFSETQ. Trimming took off 7 bases at V and 5 bases at J, with 9 bases between the two ends. The CDR3 runs 12 residues. The CDR3 sequence is CASVENTGELFF. The CDR3 coding sequence is TGCGCCAGCGTTGAGAATACCGGGGAGCTGTTTTTT.

Ten or more counts support this clonotype. The rearrangement uses TRBV29-1 and TRBJ2-3; TRBD1 matches 9 bases. This CDR3 is built from 13 residues. The germline CDR1 and CDR2 sequences are SQVTM and ANQGSEA. Losses at the gene ends were 1 base for V and 4 bases for J; bases not matched to a gene: 0. The CDR3 DNA reads TGCAGCGTTGAAGGACAGGGGGCAGATACGCAGTATTTT. It yields the protein CSVEGQGADTQYF.

The chain uses TRBV20-1 and TRBJ2-5, with no clear D. The V gene's germline CDR1 is DFQATT and CDR2 SNEGSKA (reference sequence). Trimming removed 8 bases from V and 3 bases from J, with 13 bases in between. CDR3 length: 12 residues. The CDR3 nucleotides read TGCAGTAACATTGGGGTTGAAGAGACCCAGTACTTC. Translated: CSNIGVEETQYF.

J is TRBJ2-1 and V is TRBV7-2, with 8 bases fitting TRBD2. The V segment lost 5 bases and the J segment 9 bases; nucleotides outside the gene matches: 9. Germline CDR1 is SGHTA and CDR2 is FQGNSA. CDR3 length equals 14 residues. The CDR3 is CASSRQRGLSEQFF. The DNA for the CDR3 is TGTGCCAGCAGCCGGCAGCGGGGGCTGAGTGAGCAGTTCTTC.

The J gene is TRBJ2-5, the V gene TRBV10-1, with D perhaps matching TRBD2 (6 bases). V was pared by 5 bases and J by 3 bases, with 13 bases between. Germline CDR1 WNHNN, CDR2 SYGVQD (reference sequence). There are 14 residues in the CDR3. CDR3 in amino acids: CASSNGPGEETQYF. For the CDR3, the DNA is TGCGCCAGCAGTAACGGACCGGGAGAAGAGACCCAGTACTTC.

Only a few counts were recorded for this clonotype. The chain combines TRBV7-7 with TRBJ2-1; perhaps D is TRBD1 or TRBD2 (5 bases each). V was clipped by 1 base and J by 7 bases, with 11 bases between them. The germline gives CDR1 SSHAT, CDR2 FNYEAQ (reference sequence). The CDR3 has 14 residues. CDR3 bases: TGTGCCAGCAGCTTAGGGGACGGGGAAAATGAGCAGTTCTTC. Its translation: CASSLGDGENEQFF.

This clonotype was observed a handful of times. The CDR3 DNA follows: TGTGCCAGCAGCCCAGACGTGGGGGCCGGCCAGTACTTC. Its protein is CASSPDVGAGQYF. This chain connects TRBV7-2 to TRBJ2-5; TRBD1 is a possible D gene (6 bases). The CDR3 loop spans 13 amino acids. CDR1 and CDR2 from the germline V gene are SGHTA and FQGNSA. The V end was cut by 5 bases, the J end by 10 bases, with 17 bases between.

The chain carries TRBV28 and TRBJ1-4; TRBD1 agrees at 7 bases. CDR1 and CDR2 from the germline V gene are MDHEN and SYDVKM. The length of the CDR3 is 14 residues. J gave up 7 bases and V 5 bases, and 7 bases lay outside the gene matches. The CDR3 nucleotides are TGTGCCAGCAGTCCAAACACAGGGGTTGAAAAACTGTTTTTT. This codes for CASSPNTGVEKLFF.

V gene TRBV12-5 combines with J gene TRBJ2-3; perhaps TRBD1 as D (5 bases). Germline V gene data show CDR1 as LGHNT and CDR2 as FRNRAP. V was cut by 2 bases and J by 0 bases, with 12 bases left in between. CDR3 length: 16 residues. The DNA for the CDR3 is TGTGCTAGTGGTTTGCGGACATTAACTAGCACAGATACGCAGTATTTT. Encoded protein: CASGLRTLTSTDTQYF.

This clonotype was counted a few times. The CDR3, as DNA: TGTGCCAGCAGCCCACCGGGGGCCCCCTACGAGCAGTACTTC. This encodes CASSPPGAPYEQYF. J is TRBJ2-7 and V is TRBV7-3; D tentatively fits TRBD1 or TRBD2 (6 bases each). The V end was cut by 5 bases, the J end by 2 bases, with 13 bases between. Per germline, CDR1 SGHTA and CDR2 FQGTGA. The CDR3 runs to 14 residues.

This clonotype was recorded a few times. The CDR3 region is CASLTPAGLPYV. As DNA, the CDR3 is TGTGCCAGCCTCACCCCGGCAGGGCTTCCGTACGTC. The J gene is TRBJ2-7, the V gene TRBV2; a possible D gene is TRBD1 (5 bases). V gave up 8 bases and J gave up 12 bases, with 20 bases separating them. Looked up from germline, CDR1 is SNHLY and CDR2 is FYNNEI. The CDR3 covers 12 residues.

This chain uses TRBV3-1 with TRBJ2-5; either TRBD1 or TRBD2 may fit D (5 bases each). This CDR3 has 16 amino acids. V dropped 4 bases and J dropped 5 bases, with 20 bases sitting between them. The germline CDR1 and CDR2 sequences are LGHDT and YNNKEL (reference sequence). This chain's CDR3 is CASSPTGTGRRETQYF. Here the CDR3 DNA reads TGTGCCAGCAGCCCGACCGGGACGGGACGTAGGGAGACCCAGTACTTC.

This chain connects TRBV29-1 to TRBJ1-1; D unclear. The length of the CDR3 is 12 residues. Per germline, CDR1 SQVTM and CDR2 ANQGSEA. V lost 6 bases, J lost 0 bases, and 8 bases lay in between. The CDR3 DNA follows: TGCAGCGTAACCCGTTTGAACACTGAAGCTTTCTTT. Its translation is CSVTRLNTEAFF.

This clonotype was counted only a few times. CDR3 in amino acids: CASSPTGTALLEQYF. The DNA of the CDR3 is TGTGCCAGCTCTCCAACCGGGACAGCCCTTCTCGAGCAGTACTTC. V is TRBV18 and J is TRBJ2-7; TRBD1 matches 7 bases. From germline, CDR1 is KGHSH and CDR2 LQKENI. This CDR3 spans 15 amino acids. V gave up 6 bases and J gave up 6 bases; unmatched junction bases: 14.

The rearrangement joins TRBV9 to TRBJ2-3, with 8 bases aligning to TRBD2. CDR1 SGDLS and CDR2 YYNGEE come from the germline V gene. V lost 4 bases to trimming and J lost 3 bases; unmatched junction nucleotides: 16. This CDR3 has 18 amino acids. The DNA for the CDR3 is TGTGCCAGCAGCCTTACTAGCGGCGGGGGAATAACGACAGATACGCAGTATTTT. Amino acids: CASSLTSGGGITTDTQYF.

The chain uses TRBV12-3 or TRBV12-4 and TRBJ1-2, with 8 positions matching TRBD1. This CDR3 is built from 17 residues. After removal of 7 bases from V and 4 bases from J, the junction contained 17 bases not matched to a gene. CDR3: CASTAGRDRSSGYGYTF. CDR3 bases: TGTGCCAGCACCGCGGGTCGGGACAGGTCTTCGGGCTATGGCTACACCTTC.

At least ten counts were recorded for this clonotype. The chain joins TRBV29-1 to TRBJ2-1; 8 bases fit TRBD1. CDR1 is SQVTM and CDR2 is ANQGSEA in the germline V gene. The J segment lost 7 bases and the V segment lost 4 bases, leaving 3 bases of the junction unmatched. The CDR3 loop spans 12 amino acids. CDR3 sequence (DNA): TGCAGCGTTGTAGGGACAGGTAATGAGCAGTTCTTC. Translated, it gives CSVVGTGNEQFF.

This clonotype was seen a few times. The chain employs TRBV4-3 and TRBJ2-2, with a possible D match to TRBD2 (5 bases). Trimming removed 0 bases from V and 7 bases from J, with 9 bases in between. Germline CDR1 is LGHNA and CDR2 is YSLEER. CDR3 length equals 14 residues. The CDR3 bases are TGCGCCAGCAGCCAAGATACGGGGAACGGGGAGCTGTTTTTT. Its protein product is CASSQDTGNGELFF.

The CDR3 loop reads CASRPLPGTNYGYTF. As DNA, the CDR3 is TGTGCCAGCAGACCCCTCCCCGGGACCAATTATGGCTACACCTTC. The J gene is TRBJ1-2, the V gene TRBV7-7; weak D call: TRBD1 (5 bases). Germline V lookup: CDR1 SSHAT, CDR2 FNYEAQ (reference sequence). This CDR3 spans 15 amino acids. Trimming removed 6 bases at V and 5 bases at J, with 19 bases between.

This chain links TRBV10-3 with TRBJ1-5; 8 positions match TRBD1. CDR1 is ENHRY and CDR2 is SYGVKD in the germline V gene. Losses at the gene ends were 10 bases for V and 5 bases for J; bases not matched to a gene: 7. The CDR3 has 13 amino acids. The CDR3 loop reads CANRDRLDQPQHF. CDR3 nucleotide sequence: TGTGCCAATCGGGACAGGCTTGATCAGCCCCAGCATTTT.

The chain links TRBV5-4 to TRBJ2-5, with TRBD1 matching 10 bases. This CDR3 is 14 amino acids long. The V and J ends lost 5 bases and 4 bases, in that order; junction bases with no gene match: 5. Germline values: CDR1 SGHNT, CDR2 YYREEE (reference sequence). The DNA for the CDR3 is TGTGCCAGCAGAAGGGACAGGGGTTCAGAGACCCAGTACTTC. The encoded protein is CASRRDRGSETQYF.

The V call is TRBV2, the J call TRBJ2-1; 9 positions agree with TRBD2. Germline V gives CDR1 SNHLY, CDR2 FYNNEI. Trimming took 6 bases from V and 0 from J; bases not matched to a gene: 18. This CDR3 has 20 amino acids. CDR3 DNA: TGTGCCAGCAGGCCCAGGGGAGCGGGGGGCCTGTCTGGCTCCTACAATGAGCAGTTCTTC. Its protein product is CASRPRGAGGLSGSYNEQFF.